Here is one T cell receptor beta chain with its context. The antigen is unknown. These data belong to a study of a mutant IDH1 vaccine in newly diagnosed glioma. The overall study: The first vaccination came 4-6 weeks after radiotherapy alone, or with temozolomide cycles. Treated patients, approximately 62% male and roughly 40% female, averaged approximately 40 years of age.

CDR1 and CDR2 from the germline V gene are GTSNPN and SVGIG (reference sequence). The CDR3 is 11 amino acids. J lost 13 bases, V lost 5 bases, and 8 bases had no gene match. This table comes from immunoSEQ multiplex PCR, and its TCRdb copy is limited to in-frame clones, with some not included. The sample lists about 51,000 clones, about 77% occurring once. Noted time point: week 5, during vaccination. Mutant IDH1 20-mer peptide, at 300 ug, made up each vaccine dose, with topical imiquimod. Each donor presented with a new WHO grade 3 or 4 astrocytoma that tested IDH1-mutant and showed ATRX loss. Sequences were derived from PBMCs, sampled from a glioma patient whose treatment included an IDH1 peptide vaccine. This rearrangement joins TRBV30 to TRBJ2-1; 7 positions agree with TRBD1. This receptor was identified in a woman between 40 and 55 years old with glioma. The CDR3 bases are TGTGCCTGGGCCTCCGGGACAGCTCAGTTCTTC. Translating it yields CAWASGTAQFF.